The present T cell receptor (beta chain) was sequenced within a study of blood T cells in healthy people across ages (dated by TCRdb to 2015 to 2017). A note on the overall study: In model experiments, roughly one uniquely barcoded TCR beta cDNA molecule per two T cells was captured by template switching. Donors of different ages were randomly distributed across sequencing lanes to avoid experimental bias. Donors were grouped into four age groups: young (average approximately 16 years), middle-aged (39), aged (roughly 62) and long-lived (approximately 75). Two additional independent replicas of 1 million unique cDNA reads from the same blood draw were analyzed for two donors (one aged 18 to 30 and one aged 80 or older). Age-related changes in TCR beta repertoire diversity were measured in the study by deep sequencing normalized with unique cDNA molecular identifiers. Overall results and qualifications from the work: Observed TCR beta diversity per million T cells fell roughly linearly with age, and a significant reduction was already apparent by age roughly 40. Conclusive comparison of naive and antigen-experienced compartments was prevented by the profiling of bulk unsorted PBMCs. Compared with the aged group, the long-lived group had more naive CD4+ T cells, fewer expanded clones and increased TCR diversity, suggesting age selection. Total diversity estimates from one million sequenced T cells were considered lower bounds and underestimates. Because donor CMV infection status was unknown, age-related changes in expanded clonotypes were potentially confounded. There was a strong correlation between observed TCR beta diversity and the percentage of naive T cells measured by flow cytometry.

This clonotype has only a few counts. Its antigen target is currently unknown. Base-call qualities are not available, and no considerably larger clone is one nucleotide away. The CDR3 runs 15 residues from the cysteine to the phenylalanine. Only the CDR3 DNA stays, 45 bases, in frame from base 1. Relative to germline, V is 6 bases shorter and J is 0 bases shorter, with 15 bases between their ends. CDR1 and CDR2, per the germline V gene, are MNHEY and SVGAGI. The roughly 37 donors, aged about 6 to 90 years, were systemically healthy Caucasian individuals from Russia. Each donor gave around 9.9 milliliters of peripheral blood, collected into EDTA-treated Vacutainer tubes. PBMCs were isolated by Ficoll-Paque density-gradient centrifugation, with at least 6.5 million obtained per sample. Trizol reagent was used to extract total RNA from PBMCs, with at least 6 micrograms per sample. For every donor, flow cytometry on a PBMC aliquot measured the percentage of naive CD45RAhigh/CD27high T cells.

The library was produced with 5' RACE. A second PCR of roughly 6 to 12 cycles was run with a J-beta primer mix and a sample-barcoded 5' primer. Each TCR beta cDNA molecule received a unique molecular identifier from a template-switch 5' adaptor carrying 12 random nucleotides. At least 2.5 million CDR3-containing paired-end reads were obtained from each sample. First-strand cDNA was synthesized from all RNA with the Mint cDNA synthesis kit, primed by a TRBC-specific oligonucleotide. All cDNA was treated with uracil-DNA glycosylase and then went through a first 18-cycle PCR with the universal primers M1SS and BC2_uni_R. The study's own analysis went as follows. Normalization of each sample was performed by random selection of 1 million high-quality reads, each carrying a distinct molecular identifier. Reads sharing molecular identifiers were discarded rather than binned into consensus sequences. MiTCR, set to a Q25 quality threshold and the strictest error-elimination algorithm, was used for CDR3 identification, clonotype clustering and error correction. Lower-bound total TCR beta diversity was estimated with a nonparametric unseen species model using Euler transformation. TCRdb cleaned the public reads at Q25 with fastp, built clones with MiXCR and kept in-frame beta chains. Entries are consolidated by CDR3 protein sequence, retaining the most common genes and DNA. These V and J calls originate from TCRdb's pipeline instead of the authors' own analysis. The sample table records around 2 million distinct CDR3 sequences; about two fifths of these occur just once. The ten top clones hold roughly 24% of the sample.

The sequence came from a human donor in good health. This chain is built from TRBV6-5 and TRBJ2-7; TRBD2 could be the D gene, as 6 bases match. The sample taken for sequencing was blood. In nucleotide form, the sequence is TGTGCCAGCAGGTCCGGGGGTTTCAGCTCCTACGAGCAGTACTTC. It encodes CASRSGGFSSYEQYF.